Below are 22 T cell receptor beta chains sequenced from a single sample in a study of CD8 T cells in Susac syndrome. Reverse transcription of about 0.5 to 1 ug RNA used random hexamers. TCRdb passed the immunoSEQ multiplex PCR reads through MiXCR, listing each CDR3 protein once. The sample contains 200,000 to 250,000 distinct CDR3 sequences, approximately 90% of which appear only once. Material: CD8+ T cells from PBMCs. The receptors were sampled from a human donor with multiple sclerosis.

V and J are TRBV2 and TRBJ2-4; unclear D gene. Germline lookup yields CDR1 SNHLY and CDR2 FYNNEI. This CDR3 spans 17 amino acids. The V gene lost 6 bases and the J gene lost 0 bases, with 18 bases spanning the gap. DNA of the CDR3: TGTGCCAGCAGGGAGCGTGACATCAACCTAGCCAAAAACATTCAGTACTTC. It is translated as CASRERDINLAKNIQYF.

The chain combines TRBV28 with TRBJ2-1; no clear D gene. Trimming took off 3 bases at V and 10 bases at J, with 25 bases between the two ends. The CDR3 sequence is 17 residues long. Germline V gene lookup returns CDR1 MDHEN and CDR2 SYDVKM. The CDR3 nucleotides read TGTGCCAGCAGTTTCAGTATCTCGGTCCATGAGGTCAGGGAGCAGTTCTTC. Its translation: CASSFSISVHEVREQFF.

The chain couples TRBV9 to TRBJ2-2; TRBD2 matches at 11 bases. The trim removed 0 bases at V and 6 bases at J, leaving 4 bases unmatched. This CDR3 comprises 16 residues. Germline V gene lookup returns CDR1 SGDLS and CDR2 YYNGEE. For the CDR3, the DNA is TGTGCCAGCAGCGTAGAAGGTAGCGGGGGGGCCGGGGAGCTGTTTTTT. As protein: CASSVEGSGGAGELFF.

V is TRBV2 and J is TRBJ2-5, with 16 bases matching TRBD2. CDR3 length: 18 amino acids. The ends lost 2 bases at V and 4 bases at J; junction bases unmatched: 7. Germline V gene sequence: CDR1 SNHLY, CDR2 FYNNEI. The CDR3 is CASSEQGTSGREGETQYF. The CDR3 nucleotides read TGTGCCAGCAGTGAACAGGGGACTAGCGGGAGGGAGGGAGAGACCCAGTACTTC.

The chain employs TRBV10-3 and TRBJ2-7; D not certain. The V end lost 7 bases, the J end lost 1 base, and 14 bases lay between the germline ends. Germline V gene data show CDR1 as ENHRY and CDR2 as SYGVKD. The CDR3 runs 14 residues. In DNA form, the CDR3 reads TGTGCCATCACCAAGGACGGACCATCCTACGAGCAGTACTTC. Its protein product is CAITKDGPSYEQYF.

This rearrangement joins TRBV6-5 to TRBJ2-1; D may be TRBD1 (6 bases). The V gene's germline CDR1 is MNHEY and CDR2 SVGAGI. CDR3 length: 16 amino acids. Deletions cut 1 base from V and 5 bases from J, with 15 bases between. The CDR3 protein is CASSYLFGQQNNEQFF. The CDR3 DNA reads TGTGCCAGCAGTTACTTGTTTGGACAGCAAAACAATGAGCAGTTCTTC.

This chain joins TRBV6-1 and TRBJ2-7; possible D gene TRBD2, 5 bases. This CDR3 comprises 16 residues. Trimming cost V 7 bases and J 1 base, with 20 bases left between them. Looked up from germline, CDR1 is MNHNS and CDR2 is SASEGT. CDR3 sequence (DNA): TGTGCCAGCATTGAGGGATTTGAAACACGGTCCTACGAGCAGTACTTC. It encodes CASIEGFETRSYEQYF.

In nucleotides, the CDR3 is TGTGCCAGTCTTTCCTACAATGAGCAGTTCTTC. This codes for CASLSYNEQFF. This chain links TRBV19 with TRBJ2-1; the D is unclear. With 8 bases removed from V and 1 base from J, the gap between germline ends came to 3 bases. This CDR3 spans 11 amino acids. Germline V gene sequence: CDR1 LNHDA, CDR2 SQIVND (reference sequence).

The chain combines TRBV7-2 with TRBJ1-5, with D maybe TRBD1 (5 bases). The CDR3 has 15 amino acids. Deletions cut 1 base from V and 7 bases from J, with 14 bases between. Germline V CDR1 and CDR2: SGHTA, FQGNSA. CDR3 loop: CASSLVVGGDQPQHF. The DNA of the CDR3 is TGTGCCAGCAGCTTAGTCGTGGGGGGAGACCAGCCCCAGCATTTT.

V and J are TRBV3-1 and TRBJ2-6, with D tentatively TRBD1 (5 bases). The ends were cut back, 3 bases at V and 0 bases at J, with 21 bases in the middle. CDR3 length: 20 residues. CDR1 and CDR2 from the germline V gene are LGHDT and YNNKEL (reference sequence). The DNA of the CDR3 is TGTGCCAGCAGCCAGGCCCTAGGGGCAGCCCCCCTCTCTGGGGCCAACGTCCTGACTTTC. Translation gives CASSQALGAAPLSGANVLTF.

This sequence joins TRBV9 and TRBJ1-2; possible D gene TRBD1, 6 bases. This CDR3 is built from 15 residues. Between the trimmed V and J ends, which lost 3 bases and 5 bases, there was a span of 17 bases. Germline V gene data show CDR1 as SGDLS and CDR2 as YYNGEE. The CDR3 DNA follows: TGTGCCAGCAGCGCCACAGGGTCTCTTTGGTATGGCTACACCTTC. Translated: CASSATGSLWYGYTF. The entire variable domain, with the rest obtained from reference TRBV9 and TRBJ1-2, is as follows: DSGVTQTPKHLITATGQRVTLRCSPRSGDLSVYWYQQSLDQGLQFLIQYYNGEERAKGNILERFSAQQFPDLHSELNLSSLELGDSALYFCASSATGSLWYGYTFGSGTRLTVV.

The V and J genes are TRBV7-2 and TRBJ2-1; 7 bases line up with TRBD2. Germline V gene sequence: CDR1 SGHTA, CDR2 FQGNSA. V lost 1 base, J lost 0 bases, and 6 bases stayed unmatched. This CDR3 has 17 amino acids. The CDR3 sequence is CASSLGGGPNSYNEQFF. The DNA for the CDR3 is TGTGCCAGCAGCTTAGGCGGGGGACCCAACTCCTACAATGAGCAGTTCTTC.

V usage is TRBV15 and J usage is TRBJ2-5, with D perhaps matching TRBD1 (7 bases). CDR3 length: 16 residues. Germline CDR1 reads LNHNV; CDR2 reads YYDKDF (reference sequence). V was pared by 0 bases and J by 5 bases, with 16 bases between. The CDR3 loop reads CATSRDPGLTGETQYF. CDR3 nucleotides: TGTGCCACCAGCAGAGATCCGGGACTGACAGGGGAGACCCAGTACTTC.

The rearrangement uses TRBV24-1 and TRBJ2-7; maybe TRBD1 (6 bases). The germline V and J ends were trimmed by 3 bases and 2 bases, with 10 bases remaining between them. Looked up from germline, CDR1 is KGHDR and CDR2 is SFDVKD. The CDR3 covers 14 residues. CDR3 residues: CATSDGTYPYEQYF. CDR3 nucleotides: TGTGCCACCAGTGATGGGACATACCCCTACGAGCAGTACTTC.

The rearrangement links TRBV6-1 to TRBJ1-6; D ambiguous. The CDR3 extends over 15 amino acids. Trimming removed 3 bases at V and 7 bases at J, with 13 bases between. Germline CDR1 is MNHNS and CDR2 is SASEGT. CDR3 DNA sequence: TGTGCCAGCAGTGAGGATCGGGGAGGGAATTCACCCCTCCACTTT. Encoded protein: CASSEDRGGNSPLHF.

The V call is TRBV6-6, the J call TRBJ2-5; 9 bases agree with TRBD1. Per germline, CDR1 MNHNY and CDR2 SVGAGI (reference sequence). V trimming: 6 bases; J trimming: 5 bases; junction bases outside the gene matches: 4. The CDR3 consists of 13 residues. CDR3 amino acids: CASRQGAMETQYF. The CDR3, as DNA: TGTGCCAGCAGACAGGGGGCAATGGAGACCCAGTACTTC.

The chain employs TRBV12-3 or TRBV12-4 and TRBJ1-3; unclear D gene. V was clipped by 10 bases and J by 0 bases, with 7 bases between them. The CDR3 is 12 residues long. CDR3: CATSTSGNTIYF. The CDR3 DNA follows: TGTGCCACCTCGACCTCTGGAAACACCATATATTTT.

V is TRBV7-6 and J is TRBJ2-1, with D perhaps TRBD1 or TRBD2 (5 bases each). Germline CDR1 reads SGHVS; CDR2 reads FNYEAQ. There are 14 residues in the CDR3. The V end was cut by 0 bases, the J end by 2 bases, with 5 bases between. The CDR3 sequence: CASSLAGPYNEQFF. DNA for the CDR3: TGTGCCAGCAGCTTAGCGGGACCCTACAATGAGCAGTTCTTC.

The J gene is TRBJ2-5, the V gene TRBV30; D is possibly TRBD2 (5 bases). This CDR3 comprises 15 residues. V gave up 0 bases and J gave up 2 bases, with 13 bases separating them. Per the germline V gene, CDR1 is GTSNPN and CDR2 is SVGIG (reference sequence). CDR3 loop: CAWSVTGMGQETQYF. The CDR3 DNA is TGTGCCTGGAGTGTAACCGGGATGGGGCAAGAGACCCAGTACTTC.

The chain couples TRBV20-1 to TRBJ2-6; D not certain. CDR1 and CDR2 (germline): DFQATT, SNEGSKA (reference sequence). The CDR3 has 13 amino acids. Deletions cut 5 bases from V and 0 bases from J, with 5 bases between. CDR3 amino acids: CSALYSGANVLTF. The CDR3 DNA is TGCAGTGCTCTCTACTCTGGGGCCAACGTCCTGACTTTC.

Comments on this clonotype: A junction end diverges from the germline sequence, so it may reflect a read error. The chain carries TRBV15 and TRBJ2-3; 9 bases map to TRBD2. The CDR3 length is 14 residues. CDR1 LNHNV and CDR2 YYDKDF come from the germline V gene (reference sequence). The DNA for the CDR3 is TGTGCCATCAGCGGGGGGAGGGCCCCAGATACGCAGTATTTT. Translating it yields CAISGGRAPDTQYF.

This clonotype was found once. This chain connects TRBV7-9 to TRBJ2-7; TRBD1 matches 9 bases. V dropped 4 bases and J dropped 3; count of bases not matched to a gene: 7. Per the germline V gene, CDR1 is SEHNR and CDR2 is FQNEAQ (reference sequence). The length of the CDR3 is 15 residues. DNA of the CDR3: TGTGCCAGCAGCTCAAAATCGGGACAGGGCTACGAGCAGTACTTC. Translated: CASSSKSGQGYEQYF.